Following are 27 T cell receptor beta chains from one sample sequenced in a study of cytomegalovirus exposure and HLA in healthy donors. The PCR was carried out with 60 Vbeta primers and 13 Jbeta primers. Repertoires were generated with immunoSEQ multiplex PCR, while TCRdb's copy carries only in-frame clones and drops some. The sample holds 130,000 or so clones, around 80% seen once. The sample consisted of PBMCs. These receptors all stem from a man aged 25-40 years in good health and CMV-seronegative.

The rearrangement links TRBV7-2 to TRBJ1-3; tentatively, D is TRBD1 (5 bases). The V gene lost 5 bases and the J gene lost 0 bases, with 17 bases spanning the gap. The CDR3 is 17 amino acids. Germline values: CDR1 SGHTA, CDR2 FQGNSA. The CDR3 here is CASSPSAGRYSGNTIYF. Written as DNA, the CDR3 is TGTGCCAGCAGCCCGAGCGCAGGGCGGTACTCTGGAAACACCATATATTTT.

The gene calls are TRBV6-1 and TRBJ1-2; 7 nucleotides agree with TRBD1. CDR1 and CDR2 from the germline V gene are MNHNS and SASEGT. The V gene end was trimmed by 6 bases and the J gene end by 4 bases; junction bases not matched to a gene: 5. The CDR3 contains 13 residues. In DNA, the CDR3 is TGTGCCAGCAGAGAGGGGGCAGGCTATGGCTACACCTTC. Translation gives CASREGAGYGYTF.

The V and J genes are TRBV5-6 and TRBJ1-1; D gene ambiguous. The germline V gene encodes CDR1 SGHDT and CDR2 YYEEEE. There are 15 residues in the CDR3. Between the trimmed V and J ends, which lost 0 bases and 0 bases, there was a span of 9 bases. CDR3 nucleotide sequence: TGTGCCAGCAGCTTGGGCAGGAACTTGAACACTGAAGCTTTCTTT. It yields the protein CASSLGRNLNTEAFF.

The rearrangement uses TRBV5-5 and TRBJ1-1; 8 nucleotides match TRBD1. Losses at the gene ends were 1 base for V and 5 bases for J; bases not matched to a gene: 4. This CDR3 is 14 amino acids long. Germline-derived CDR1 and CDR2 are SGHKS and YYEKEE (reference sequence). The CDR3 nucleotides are TGTGCCAGCAGCTTGCAGGGGGCGGGTACTGAAGCTTTCTTT. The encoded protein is CASSLQGAGTEAFF.

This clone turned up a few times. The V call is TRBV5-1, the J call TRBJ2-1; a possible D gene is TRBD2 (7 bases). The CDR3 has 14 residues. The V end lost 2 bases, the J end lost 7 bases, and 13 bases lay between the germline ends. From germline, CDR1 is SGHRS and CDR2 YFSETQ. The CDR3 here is CASSFGGLMNEQFF. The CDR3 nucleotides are TGCGCCAGCAGCTTCGGGGGGCTTATGAATGAGCAGTTCTTC. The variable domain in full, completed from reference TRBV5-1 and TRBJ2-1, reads KAGVTQTPRYLIKTRGQQVTLSCSPISGHRSVSWYQQTPGQGLQFLFEYFSETQRNKGNFPGRFSGRQFSNSRSEMNVSTLELGDSALYLCASSFGGLMNEQFFGPGTRLTVL.

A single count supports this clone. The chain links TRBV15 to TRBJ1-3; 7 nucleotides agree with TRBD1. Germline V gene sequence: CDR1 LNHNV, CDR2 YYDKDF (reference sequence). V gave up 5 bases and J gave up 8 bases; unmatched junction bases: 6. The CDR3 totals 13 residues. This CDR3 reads CATSRNRGDTIYF. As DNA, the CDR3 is TGTGCCACCAGCCGCAACAGGGGAGACACCATATATTTT.

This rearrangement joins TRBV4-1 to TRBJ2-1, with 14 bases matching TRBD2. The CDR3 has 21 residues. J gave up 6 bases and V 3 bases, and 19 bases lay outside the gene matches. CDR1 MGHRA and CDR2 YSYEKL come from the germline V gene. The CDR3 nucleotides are TGCGCCAGCAGCCAGGACCAAGGACTAGCGGGAGGAATGGGCTCCCCCAATGAGCAGTTCTTC. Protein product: CASSQDQGLAGGMGSPNEQFF.

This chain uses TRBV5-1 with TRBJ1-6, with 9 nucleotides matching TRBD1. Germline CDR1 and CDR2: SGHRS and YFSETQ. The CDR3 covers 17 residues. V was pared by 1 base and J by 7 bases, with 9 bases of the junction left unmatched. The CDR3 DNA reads TGCGCCAGCAGCTTGAATGGACAGGGGTATTCGAATTCACCCCTCCACTTT. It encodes CASSLNGQGYSNSPLHF.

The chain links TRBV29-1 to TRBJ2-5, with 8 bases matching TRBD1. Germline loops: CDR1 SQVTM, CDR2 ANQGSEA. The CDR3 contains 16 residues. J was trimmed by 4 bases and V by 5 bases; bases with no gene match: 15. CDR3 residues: CSVSLSGGLLGETQYF. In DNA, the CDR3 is TGCAGCGTTAGTTTGTCAGGGGGCCTTTTAGGAGAGACCCAGTACTTC.

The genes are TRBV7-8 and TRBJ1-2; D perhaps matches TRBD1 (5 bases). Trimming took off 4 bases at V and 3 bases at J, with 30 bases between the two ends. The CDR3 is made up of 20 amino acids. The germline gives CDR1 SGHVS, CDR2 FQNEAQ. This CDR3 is CASSSSRGGAGKRKDYGYTF. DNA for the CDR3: TGTGCCAGCAGCTCCTCACGGGGAGGGGCGGGGAAGAGGAAAGACTATGGCTACACCTTC.

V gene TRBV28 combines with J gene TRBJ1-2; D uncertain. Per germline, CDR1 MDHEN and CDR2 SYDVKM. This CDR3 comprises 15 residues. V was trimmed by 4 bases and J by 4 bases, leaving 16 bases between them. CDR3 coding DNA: TGTGCCAGCAGTTATGAGAAGATCATCTCCTATGGCTACACCTTC. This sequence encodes CASSYEKIISYGYTF.

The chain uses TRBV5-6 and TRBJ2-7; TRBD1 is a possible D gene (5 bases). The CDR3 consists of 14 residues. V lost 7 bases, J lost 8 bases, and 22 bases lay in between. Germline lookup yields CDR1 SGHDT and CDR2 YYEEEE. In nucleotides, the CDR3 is TGTGCCAGCCGTTGGAGTTTCGGTCAGGGCCAGCAGTACTTC. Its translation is CASRWSFGQGQQYF.

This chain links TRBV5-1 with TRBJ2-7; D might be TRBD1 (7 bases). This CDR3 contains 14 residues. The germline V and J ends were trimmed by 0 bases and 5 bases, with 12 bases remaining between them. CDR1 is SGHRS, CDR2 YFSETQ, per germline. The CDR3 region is CASSLGVRGDEQYF. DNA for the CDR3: TGCGCCAGCAGCTTGGGAGTCAGGGGGGACGAGCAGTACTTC.

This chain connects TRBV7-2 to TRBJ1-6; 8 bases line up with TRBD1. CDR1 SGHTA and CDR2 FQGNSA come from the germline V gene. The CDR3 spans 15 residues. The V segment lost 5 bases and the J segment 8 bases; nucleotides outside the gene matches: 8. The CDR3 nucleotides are TGTGCCAGCAGCACACAGACAGGGGTCGATTCACCCCTCCACTTT. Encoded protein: CASSTQTGVDSPLHF.

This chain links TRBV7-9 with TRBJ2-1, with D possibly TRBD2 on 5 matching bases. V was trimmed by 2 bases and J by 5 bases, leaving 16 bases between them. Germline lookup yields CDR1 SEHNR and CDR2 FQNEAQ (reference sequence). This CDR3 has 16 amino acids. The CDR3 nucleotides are TGTGCCAGCAGCTTAATGTGGGCGGGCTTGCACAATGAGCAGTTCTTC. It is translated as CASSLMWAGLHNEQFF.

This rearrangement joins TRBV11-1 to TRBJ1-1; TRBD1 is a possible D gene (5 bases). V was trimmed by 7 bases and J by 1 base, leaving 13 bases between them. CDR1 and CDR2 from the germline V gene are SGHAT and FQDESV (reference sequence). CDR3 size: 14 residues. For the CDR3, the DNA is TGTGCCAGCACCCGTTTGCAGGGGAACACTGAAGCTTTCTTT. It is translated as CASTRLQGNTEAFF.

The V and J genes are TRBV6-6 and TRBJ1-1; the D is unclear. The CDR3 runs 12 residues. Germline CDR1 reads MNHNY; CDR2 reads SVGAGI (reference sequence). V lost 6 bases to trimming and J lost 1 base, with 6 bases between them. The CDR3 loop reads CASSIANTEAFF. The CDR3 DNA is TGTGCCAGCAGCATAGCGAACACTGAAGCTTTCTTT.

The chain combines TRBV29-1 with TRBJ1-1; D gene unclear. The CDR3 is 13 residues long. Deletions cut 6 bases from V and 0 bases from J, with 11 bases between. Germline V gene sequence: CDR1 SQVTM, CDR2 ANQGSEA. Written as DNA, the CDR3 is TGCAGCGTAACATCCCCCATGAACACTGAAGCTTTCTTT. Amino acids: CSVTSPMNTEAFF.

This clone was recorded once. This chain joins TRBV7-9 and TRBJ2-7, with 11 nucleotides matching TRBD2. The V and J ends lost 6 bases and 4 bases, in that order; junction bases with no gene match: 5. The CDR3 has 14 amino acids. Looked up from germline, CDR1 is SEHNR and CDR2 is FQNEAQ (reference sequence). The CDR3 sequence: CASSSGTSGYEQYF. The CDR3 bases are TGTGCCAGCAGTTCCGGGACTAGCGGTTACGAGCAGTACTTC. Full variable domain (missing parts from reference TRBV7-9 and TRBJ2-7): DTGVSQNPRHKITKRGQNVTFRCDPISEHNRLYWYRQTLGQGPEFLTYFQNEAQLEKSRLLSDRFSAERPKGSFSTLEIQRTEQGDSAMYLCASSSGTSGYEQYFGPGTRLTVT.

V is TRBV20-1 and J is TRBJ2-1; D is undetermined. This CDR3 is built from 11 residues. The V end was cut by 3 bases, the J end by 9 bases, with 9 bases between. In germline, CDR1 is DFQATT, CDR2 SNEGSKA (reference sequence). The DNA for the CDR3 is TGCAGTGCTAGTTTGAGACTTGAGCAGTTCTTC. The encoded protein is CSASLRLEQFF.

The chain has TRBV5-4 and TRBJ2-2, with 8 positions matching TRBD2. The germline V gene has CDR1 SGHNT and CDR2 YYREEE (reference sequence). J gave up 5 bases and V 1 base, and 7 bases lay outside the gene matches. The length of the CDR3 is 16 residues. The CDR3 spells CASSLYGGGSTGELFF. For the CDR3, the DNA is TGTGCCAGCAGCTTGTACGGGGGGGGTTCGACCGGGGAGCTGTTTTTT. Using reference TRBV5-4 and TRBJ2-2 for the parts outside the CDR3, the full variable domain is ETGVTQSPTHLIKTRGQQVTLRCSSQSGHNTVSWYQQALGQGPQFIFQYYREEENGRGNFPPRFSGLQFPNYSSELNVNALELDDSALYLCASSLYGGGSTGELFFGEGSRLTVL.

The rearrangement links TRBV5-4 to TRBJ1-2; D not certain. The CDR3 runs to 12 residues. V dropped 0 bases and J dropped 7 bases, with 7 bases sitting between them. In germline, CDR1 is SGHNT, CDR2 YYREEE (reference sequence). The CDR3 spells CASSLGRGGYTF. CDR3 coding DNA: TGTGCCAGCAGCTTGGGACGAGGTGGCTACACCTTC.

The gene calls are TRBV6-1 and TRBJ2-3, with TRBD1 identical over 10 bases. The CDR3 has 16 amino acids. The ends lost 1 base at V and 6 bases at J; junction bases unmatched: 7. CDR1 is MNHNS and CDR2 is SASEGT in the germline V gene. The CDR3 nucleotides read TGTGCCAGCAGTGAAGAAGCGACAGGGGGCTGGGATACGCAGTATTTT. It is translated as CASSEEATGGWDTQYF.

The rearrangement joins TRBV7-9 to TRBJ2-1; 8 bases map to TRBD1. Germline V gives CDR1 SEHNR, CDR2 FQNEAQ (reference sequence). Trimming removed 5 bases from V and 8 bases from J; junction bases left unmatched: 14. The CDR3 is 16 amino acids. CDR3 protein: CASSIYQGARPDEQFF. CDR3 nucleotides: TGTGCCAGCAGCATTTACCAGGGGGCTAGGCCGGATGAGCAGTTCTTC.

CDR3 sequence (DNA): TGTGCCAGTATGTTATTGGGACAGCTGAACACTGAAGCTTTCTTT. Translation: CASMLLGQLNTEAFF. The gene calls are TRBV19 and TRBJ1-1, with 7 bases matching TRBD1. The CDR3 runs 15 residues. CDR1 LNHDA and CDR2 SQIVND come from the germline V gene (reference sequence). The trim removed 7 bases at V and 0 bases at J, leaving 8 bases unmatched. The full variable domain, rest sourced from reference TRBV19 and TRBJ1-1, is DGGITQSPKYLFRKEGQNVTLSCEQNLNHDAMYWYRQDPGQGLRLIYYSQIVNDFQKGDIAEGYSVSREKKESFPLTVTSAQKNPTAFYLCASMLLGQLNTEAFFGQGTRLTVV.

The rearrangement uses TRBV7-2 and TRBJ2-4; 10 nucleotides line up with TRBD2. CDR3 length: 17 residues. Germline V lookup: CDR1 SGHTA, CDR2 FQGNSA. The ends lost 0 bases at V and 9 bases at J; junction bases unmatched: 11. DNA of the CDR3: TGTGCCAGCAGCTTAGCGCCCCCTAGCGGGAGTAACGGCATTCAGTACTTC. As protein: CASSLAPPSGSNGIQYF.

The CDR3 DNA reads TGTGCCAGCAGCCAGGACGGGACTCCGAGCAAGCAGTACTTC. Translating it yields CASSQDGTPSKQYF. This chain links TRBV5-4 with TRBJ2-5, with D maybe TRBD2 (6 bases). V lost 4 bases, J lost 11 bases, and 21 bases lay in between. CDR3 length equals 14 residues. In germline, CDR1 is SGHNT, CDR2 YYREEE (reference sequence).